This T cell receptor (beta chain) was observed in a study of blood T cell repertoires in COVID-19. The data were produced by immunoSEQ multiplex PCR, yet TCRdb's version contains in-frame clones alone and is incomplete. This table holds under 300,000 clones, about 85% found once. Sequencing used peripheral blood. The source of this sequence is a human donor in a cohort sampled during active COVID-19.

Written as DNA, the CDR3 is TGTGCCAGCAGCTTGGGACAGGGGCCCAAGCGATTCACAGATACGCAGTATTTT. Translated, it gives CASSLGQGPKRFTDTQYF. J is TRBJ2-3 and V is TRBV5-4; 8 bases fit TRBD1. The CDR3 is made up of 18 amino acids. Germline V CDR1 and CDR2: SGHNT, YYREEE (reference sequence). Trimming removed 0 bases from V and 2 bases from J; junction bases left unmatched: 11. Drawing the rest from reference TRBV5-4 and TRBJ2-3, the complete variable domain is ETGVTQSPTHLIKTRGQQVTLRCSSQSGHNTVSWYQQALGQGPQFIFQYYREEENGRGNFPPRFSGLQFPNYSSELNVNALELDDSALYLCASSLGQGPKRFTDTQYFGPGTRLTVL.